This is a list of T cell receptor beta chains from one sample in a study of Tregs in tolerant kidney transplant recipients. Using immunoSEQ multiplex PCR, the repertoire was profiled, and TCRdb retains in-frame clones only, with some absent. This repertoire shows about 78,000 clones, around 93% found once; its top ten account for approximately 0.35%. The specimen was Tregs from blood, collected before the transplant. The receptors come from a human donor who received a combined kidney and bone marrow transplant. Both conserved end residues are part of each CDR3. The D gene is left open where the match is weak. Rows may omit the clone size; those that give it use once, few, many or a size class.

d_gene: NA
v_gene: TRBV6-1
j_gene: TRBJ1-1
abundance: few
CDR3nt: TGTGCCAGCAGTGAAGTAAGGGTTGGTGAAGCTTTCTTT
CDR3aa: CASSEVRVGEAFF

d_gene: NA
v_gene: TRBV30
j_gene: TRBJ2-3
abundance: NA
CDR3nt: TGTGCCTGGTCCGGGGATTTAATAGATACGCAGTATTTT
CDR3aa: CAWSGDLIDTQYF

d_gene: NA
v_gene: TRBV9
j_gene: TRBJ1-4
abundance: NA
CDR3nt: TGTGCCAGCAGCGCGCTCCCCGGACCCGGTGAAAAACTGTTTTTT
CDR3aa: CASSALPGPGEKLFF

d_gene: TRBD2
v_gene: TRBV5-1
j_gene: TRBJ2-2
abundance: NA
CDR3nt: TGCGCCAGCAGCTTGGTGCGCGGGGGGAACACCGGGGAGCTGTTTTTT
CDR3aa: CASSLVRGGNTGELFF

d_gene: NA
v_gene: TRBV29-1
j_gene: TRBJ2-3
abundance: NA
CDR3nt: TGCAGCGTGAACAGGGTCGATACGCAGTATTTT
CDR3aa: CSVNRVDTQYF

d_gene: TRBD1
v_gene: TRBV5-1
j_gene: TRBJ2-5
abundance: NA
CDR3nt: TGCGCCAGCCAGGTGATCGGGACAGGCGAAGAGACCCAGTACTTC
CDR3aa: CASQVIGTGEETQYF

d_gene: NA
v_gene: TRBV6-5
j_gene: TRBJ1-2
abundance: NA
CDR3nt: TGTGCCAGCAGTGAAGGGACACCTTACTATGGCTACACCTTC
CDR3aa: CASSEGTPYYGYTF

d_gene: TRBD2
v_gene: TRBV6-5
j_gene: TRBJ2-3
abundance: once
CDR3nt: TGTGCCAGCAGTCCCAGCGGGAGGGGGAATACGCAGTATTTT
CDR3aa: CASSPSGRGNTQYF

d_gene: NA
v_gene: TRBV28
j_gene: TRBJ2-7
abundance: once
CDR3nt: TGTGCCAGCATTAGACAGGGCGGGATTTACGAGCAGTACTTC
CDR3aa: CASIRQGGIYEQYF

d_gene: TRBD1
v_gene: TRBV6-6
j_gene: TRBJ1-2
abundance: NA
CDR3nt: TGTGCCAGCAGTGCCCAACAGGGGGCGGATGGCTACACCTTC
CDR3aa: CASSAQQGADGYTF

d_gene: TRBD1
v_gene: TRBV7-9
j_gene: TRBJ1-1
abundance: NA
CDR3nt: TGTGCCAGCAGCTTAAGGCAGGGGGGACCTTTCTTT
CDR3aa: CASSLRQGGPFF

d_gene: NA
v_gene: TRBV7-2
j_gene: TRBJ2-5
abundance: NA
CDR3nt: TGTGCCAGCACGATCTTGGGGGAGACCCAGTACTTC
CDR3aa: CASTILGETQYF

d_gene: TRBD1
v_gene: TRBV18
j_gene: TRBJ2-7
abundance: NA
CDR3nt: TGTGCCAGCTCAACGTTTAGTGGACAGGGGAGGACCTACGAGCAGTACTTC
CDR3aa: CASSTFSGQGRTYEQYF